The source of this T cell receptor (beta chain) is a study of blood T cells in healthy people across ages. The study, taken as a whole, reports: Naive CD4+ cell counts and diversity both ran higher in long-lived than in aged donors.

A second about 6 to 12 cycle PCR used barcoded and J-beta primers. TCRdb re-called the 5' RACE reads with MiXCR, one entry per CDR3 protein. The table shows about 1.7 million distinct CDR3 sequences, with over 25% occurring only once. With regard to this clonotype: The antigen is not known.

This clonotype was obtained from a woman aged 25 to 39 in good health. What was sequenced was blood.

The CDR3 loop is CASSPNGNTIYF. The CDR3 DNA sequence: TGTGCCAGCAGCCCAAACGGAAACACCATATATTTT. The chain links TRBV9 to TRBJ1-3; D is unresolved. V shed 4 bases and J shed 4 bases, with 6 bases lying between them. This CDR3 spans 12 amino acids. CDR1 SGDLS and CDR2 YYNGEE come from the germline V gene.